The sequence of this T cell receptor (beta chain) was determined in a study of cytomegalovirus exposure and HLA in healthy donors. General study results and limits: Immune exposure data for these donors was limited to CMV serostatus. Prior analysis indicated that the majority of TCR beta V segments exhibited productivity approximately 87% or approximately 30% of the time. In a later analysis, at a false discovery rate of 0.05, fewer than 20,000 TCR beta sequences matched HLA alleles. Reports described diagnosis of cytomegalovirus status by the classifier as highly specific and sensitive.

The germline V gene has CDR1 LNHDA and CDR2 SQIVND (reference sequence). V lost 3 bases to trimming and J lost 6 bases, with 18 bases between them. The CDR3 loop spans 16 amino acids. The PCR made use of 60 Vbeta and 13 Jbeta primers. Repertoires were generated with immunoSEQ multiplex PCR, while TCRdb's copy carries only in-frame clones and drops some. The top ten hold 2% to 3% of the sample, which has roughly 120,000 clones, 80% seen once. Concerning this clone itself: Its antigen is still unknown.

The receptor comes from a man under 40 in good health and CMV-seronegative. What was sequenced was PBMCs. The chain employs TRBV19 and TRBJ2-1; maybe TRBD2 (5 bases). Here the CDR3 reads CASSIWSGIGRNEQFF. The CDR3 coding sequence is TGTGCCAGTAGTATTTGGTCCGGGATTGGGCGCAATGAGCAGTTCTTC.